The sequence of this T cell receptor (beta chain) was determined in a study of shared clonotypes between healthy human individuals. Study-level background: Aged between 18 and 49, the donors were a couple of women and a few men. Whole-study results and caveats: Researchers sampled blood only, noting tissue repertoires likely differ. Clonotypes which were not shared had lower generation probabilities than clonotypes that all four donors shared.

The study enrolled healthy HIV-negative adults without recent acute infections or vaccinations as donors. The V end was cut by 4 bases, the J end by 1 base, with 15 bases between. The CDR3 length is 15 residues. Germline V CDR1 and CDR2: SGHRS, YFSETQ. As regards this clone: The antigen remains unidentified.

Data came from immunoSEQ multiplex PCR; TCRdb stores just in-frame clones and leaves some out. The table includes more than 2 million clones, approximately 96% detected once. Material for sequencing was naive CD4+ T cells sorted from blood. Regarding subset: CD45RA+ positively selected. This sequence originates from a man aged 18 to 29 in good health. V usage is TRBV5-1 and J usage is TRBJ2-7, with D possibly being TRBD2 (5 bases). The DNA of the CDR3 is TGCGCCAGCAGCACCGGACGGGAAACATCCTACGAGCAGTACTTC. This encodes CASSTGRETSYEQYF.